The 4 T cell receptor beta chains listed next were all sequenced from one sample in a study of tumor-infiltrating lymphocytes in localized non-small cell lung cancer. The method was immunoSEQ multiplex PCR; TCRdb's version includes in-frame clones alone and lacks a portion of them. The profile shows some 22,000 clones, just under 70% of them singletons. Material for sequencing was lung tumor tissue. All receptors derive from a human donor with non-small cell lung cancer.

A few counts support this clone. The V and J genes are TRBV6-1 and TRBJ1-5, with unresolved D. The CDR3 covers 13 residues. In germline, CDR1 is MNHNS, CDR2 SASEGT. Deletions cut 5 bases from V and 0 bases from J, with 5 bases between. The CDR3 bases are TGTGCCAGCAGTTGGGGTAGCAATCAGCCCCAGCATTTT. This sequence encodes CASSWGSNQPQHF.

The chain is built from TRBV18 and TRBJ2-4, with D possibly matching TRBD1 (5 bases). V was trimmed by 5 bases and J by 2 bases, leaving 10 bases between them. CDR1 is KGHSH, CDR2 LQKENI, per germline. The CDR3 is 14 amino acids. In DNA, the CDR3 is TGTGCCAGCTCATTGACAGCTACCAAAAACATTCAGTACTTC. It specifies CASSLTATKNIQYF.

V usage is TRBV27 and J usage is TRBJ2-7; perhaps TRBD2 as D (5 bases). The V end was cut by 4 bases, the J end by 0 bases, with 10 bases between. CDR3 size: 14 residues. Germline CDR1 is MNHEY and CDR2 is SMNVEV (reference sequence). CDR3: CASSSGLFSYEQYF. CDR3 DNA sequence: TGTGCCAGCAGTTCCGGACTGTTCTCCTACGAGCAGTACTTC.

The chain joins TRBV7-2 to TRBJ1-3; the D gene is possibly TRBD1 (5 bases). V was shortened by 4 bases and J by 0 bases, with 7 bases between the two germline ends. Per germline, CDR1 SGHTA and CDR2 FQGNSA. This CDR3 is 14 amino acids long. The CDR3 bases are TGTGCCAGCAGCTCGGACACCTCTGGAAACACCATATATTTT. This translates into CASSSDTSGNTIYF. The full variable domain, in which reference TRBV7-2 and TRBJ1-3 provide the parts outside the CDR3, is GAGVSQSPSNKVTEKGKDVELRCDPISGHTALYWYRQSLGQGLEFLIYFQGNSAPDKSGLPSDRFSAERTGGSVSTLTIQRTQQEDSAVYLCASSSDTSGNTIYFGEGSWLTVV.